This T cell receptor (beta chain) comes out of a study of blood T cell repertoires in COVID-19. Study as a whole: T cells, B-cell-depleted T cells, or PBMCs provided the cDNA or gDNA that served as material.

Trimming pared 6 bases from V and 10 bases from J, leaving 13 bases between. The CDR3 contains 12 residues. The germline gives CDR1 MDHEN, CDR2 SYDVKM. Measured with immunoSEQ multiplex PCR; TCRdb has only the in-frame clones, and not every one. The sample lists hundreds of thousands of clones, approximately 87% occurring once. The TCR was taken from a woman between 65 and 79 years old with active or convalescent COVID-19. V and J are TRBV28 and TRBJ2-1, with D possibly being TRBD2 (5 bases). The sample was peripheral blood. The CDR3 loop is CASSYGVREQFF. CDR3 nucleotides: TGTGCCAGCAGCTACGGGGTTAGGGAGCAGTTCTTC.